One and the same sample provided the 21 T cell receptor beta chains below, sequenced in a study of cytomegalovirus exposure and HLA in healthy donors. The primer mix had 60 Vbeta and 13 Jbeta primers. The table came from immunoSEQ multiplex PCR; TCRdb's copy has only in-frame clones and leaves some out. This table has about 130,000 clones, about 74% appearing once. Sample: PBMCs. Receptor source: a man aged 18 to 30 in good health and CMV-seropositive.

Concerning this clone itself: At the DNA level, this CDR3 is encoded by other sequences in the same sample as well. The V gene is TRBV14, the J gene TRBJ1-5, with D perhaps matching TRBD1 (6 bases). CDR3 size: 15 residues. Germline values: CDR1 SGHDN, CDR2 FVKESK. Trimming stripped 4 bases from V and 2 bases from J, with 12 bases between. Here the CDR3 DNA reads TGTGCCAGCAGCCGAACAGGGTCTGGCAATCAGCCCCAGCATTTT. Translated, it gives CASSRTGSGNQPQHF.

A few counts support this clone. This chain links TRBV27 with TRBJ1-5; 11 nucleotides line up with TRBD1. The germline gives CDR1 MNHEY, CDR2 SMNVEV (reference sequence). With V trimmed by 5 bases and J by 7 bases, 10 bases remained unmatched. CDR3 length: 16 amino acids. CDR3 sequence: CASSPRTGGAGQPQHF. The CDR3, as DNA: TGTGCCAGCAGTCCACGGACAGGGGGCGCGGGCCAGCCCCAGCATTTT.

Only one count was recorded for this clone. The chain recombines TRBV7-9 with TRBJ2-7, with 10 bases that match TRBD2. V shed 5 bases, J shed 3 bases, and the junction held 4 bases outside the gene matches. The CDR3 loop spans 14 amino acids. Germline V lookup: CDR1 SEHNR, CDR2 FQNEAQ (reference sequence). As DNA, the CDR3 is TGTGCCAGCAGCCTTCTAGCGGGAGTCTACGAGCAGTACTTC. Amino acid sequence: CASSLLAGVYEQYF.

This chain links TRBV5-1 with TRBJ2-5, with unresolved D. Trimming cost V 6 bases and J 2 bases, with 8 bases left between them. The CDR3 has 12 residues. CDR1 is SGHRS, CDR2 YFSETQ, per germline. This CDR3 is CASTTDQETQYF. CDR3 in DNA: TGCGCCAGCACAACAGATCAAGAGACCCAGTACTTC.

The V gene is TRBV15, the J gene TRBJ1-6; D gene ambiguous. This CDR3 is 16 amino acids long. Germline V gene lookup returns CDR1 LNHNV and CDR2 YYDKDF (reference sequence). V lost 0 bases and J lost 9, with 15 bases in between. The CDR3 DNA reads as TGTGCCACCAGCAGAGAAATAACGGGAGGTATTTCACCCCTCCACTTT. Residues: CATSREITGGISPLHF.

This clone was recorded a few times. This chain uses TRBV6-5 with TRBJ2-2; 8 bases fit TRBD1. CDR3 size: 16 residues. The germline gives CDR1 MNHEY, CDR2 SVGAGI. The junction had 4 bases not matched to a gene; V was cut back by 4 bases and J by 0 bases. The CDR3 here is CASSLGQGANTGELFF. DNA for the CDR3: TGTGCCAGCAGTTTAGGACAGGGTGCGAACACCGGGGAGCTGTTTTTT.

This clone was seen a few times. The gene calls are TRBV28 and TRBJ2-6; unclear D gene. This CDR3 contains 15 residues. V was clipped by 2 bases and J by 0 bases, with 5 bases between them. Germline assignment: CDR1 MDHEN and CDR2 SYDVKM. CDR3 in DNA: TGTGCCAGCAGTTTAAGCCTCTCTGGGGCCAACGTCCTGACTTTC. It encodes CASSLSLSGANVLTF. The variable domain in full, with the rest retrieved from reference TRBV28 and TRBJ2-6, is DVKVTQSSRYLVKRTGEKVFLECVQDMDHENMFWYRQDPGLGLRLIYFSYDVKMKEKGDIPEGYSVSREKKERFSLILESASTNQTSMYLCASSLSLSGANVLTFGAGSRLTVL.

The V and J genes are TRBV5-1 and TRBJ1-1, with 8 bases fitting TRBD1. Per germline, CDR1 SGHRS and CDR2 YFSETQ. This CDR3 contains 14 residues. With 3 bases clipped from V and 4 bases from J, the junction kept 5 bases outside the gene matches. The CDR3 sequence: CASSSQGALTEAFF. As DNA, the CDR3 is TGCGCCAGCAGCTCCCAGGGGGCACTCACTGAAGCTTTCTTT. Full variable domain (outside the CDR3, taken from reference TRBV5-1 and TRBJ1-1): KAGVTQTPRYLIKTRGQQVTLSCSPISGHRSVSWYQQTPGQGLQFLFEYFSETQRNKGNFPGRFSGRQFSNSRSEMNVSTLELGDSALYLCASSSQGALTEAFFGQGTRLTVV.

As for this clone: The junction does not match germline at one end; this may be a read error. The chain uses TRBV7-7 and TRBJ2-1; 10 positions match TRBD2. The CDR3 spans 14 residues. CDR1 is SSHAT, CDR2 FNYEAQ, per germline (reference sequence). CDR3 bases: TGTGCTAGCAGCCCGGGACTAGCGAGGCATGAGCAGTTCTTC. Translating it yields CASSPGLARHEQFF.

This clone was observed a single time. This chain joins TRBV28 and TRBJ1-2; tentatively, D is TRBD1 (6 bases). Trimming took 8 bases from V and 9 from J, leaving 16 bases between them. Germline values: CDR1 MDHEN, CDR2 SYDVKM. The CDR3 is made up of 12 amino acids. CDR3 bases: TGTGCCAGCCAAACAGGGTTTGGCAGCTACACCTTC. Translated: CASQTGFGSYTF.

This rearrangement joins TRBV6-1 to TRBJ1-5, with 9 bases fitting TRBD1. CDR1 is MNHNS and CDR2 is SASEGT in the germline V gene. CDR3 length: 18 amino acids. The V and J ends lost 3 bases and 6 bases, in that order; junction bases with no gene match: 15. The CDR3 protein is CASSEHRGREGLSQPQHF. CDR3 DNA: TGTGCCAGCAGTGAGCACAGGGGGCGGGAAGGATTAAGTCAGCCCCAGCATTTT.

The rearrangement links TRBV4-3 to TRBJ1-6, with 7 bases that match TRBD1. The CDR3 length is 19 residues. V lost 0 bases and J lost 0; bases outside the gene matches: 8. Germline CDR1 is LGHNA and CDR2 is YSLEER. CDR3 in DNA: TGCGCCAGCAGCCAAGATTGGACAGGCCGCTCCTCCTATAATTCACCCCTCCACTTT. Its protein is CASSQDWTGRSSYNSPLHF.

As DNA, the CDR3 is TGTGCCAGCGTTGTTATCAGGGGCCAAGAGACCCAGTACTTC. Translating it yields CASVVIRGQETQYF. The chain has TRBV2 and TRBJ2-5; possibly TRBD1 for D (6 bases). Trimming left V 8 bases short and J 1 base short, with 14 bases between. The CDR3 spans 14 residues. Germline V lookup: CDR1 SNHLY, CDR2 FYNNEI.

This chain's CDR3 is CASAGQFSYEQYF. CDR3 bases: TGTGCCAGCGCGGGGCAGTTCTCCTACGAGCAGTACTTC. V usage is TRBV6-5 and J usage is TRBJ2-7; TRBD2 might be the D (6 bases). The V and J ends lost 8 bases and 0 bases respectively, with 11 bases between them. The CDR3 contains 13 residues. CDR1 and CDR2 (germline): MNHEY, SVGAGI.

The chain uses TRBV7-2 and TRBJ1-5; 8 bases agree with TRBD1. J gave up 0 bases and V 8 bases, and 3 bases lay outside the gene matches. In germline, CDR1 is SGHTA, CDR2 FQGNSA. The length of the CDR3 is 14 residues. The CDR3, as DNA: TGTGCCAGCGGACAGGGTTTTAGCAATCAGCCCCAGCATTTT. Its protein is CASGQGFSNQPQHF.

V usage is TRBV7-3 and J usage is TRBJ2-1; 7 bases are shared with TRBD2. This CDR3 is built from 14 residues. With V trimmed by 5 bases and J by 2 bases, 3 bases remained unmatched. The germline gives CDR1 SGHTA, CDR2 FQGTGA. The CDR3 region has the DNA TGTGCCAGCAGCCAGAGCGGGGCCTACAATGAGCAGTTCTTC. Translated: CASSQSGAYNEQFF.

This chain joins TRBV18 and TRBJ1-5; D is unclear. V was clipped by 3 bases and J by 4 bases, with 7 bases between them. The CDR3 is 13 amino acids. CDR1 and CDR2 from the germline V gene are KGHSH and LQKENI. This CDR3 is CASSPGRNQPQHF. CDR3 in DNA: TGTGCCAGCTCACCGGGCAGGAATCAGCCCCAGCATTTT.

The CDR3 bases are TGTGCCAGCAGCTTAAAAGGGGGCGATCAGCAGTTCTTC. Protein product: CASSLKGGDQQFF. V is TRBV7-2 and J is TRBJ2-1; 7 bases are a match to TRBD1. Germline V gene lookup returns CDR1 SGHTA and CDR2 FQGNSA. The CDR3 length is 13 residues. V lost 2 bases to trimming and J lost 11 bases; unmatched junction nucleotides: 6.

This clone has just a few counts. The V and J genes are TRBV27 and TRBJ1-2; 7 nucleotides agree with TRBD1. V trimming: 4 bases; J trimming: 8 bases; junction bases outside the gene matches: 7. This CDR3 is 13 amino acids long. Germline values: CDR1 MNHEY, CDR2 SMNVEV (reference sequence). The CDR3: CASSSTGVDGYTF. As DNA, the CDR3 is TGTGCCAGCAGTTCTACAGGGGTTGACGGCTACACCTTC.

The gene calls are TRBV11-2 and TRBJ2-7; TRBD1 matches at 9 bases. The germline V gene encodes CDR1 SGHAT and CDR2 FQNNGV. This CDR3 is 15 amino acids long. V lost 1 base, J lost 4 bases, and 5 bases stayed unmatched. The CDR3 nucleotides are TGTGCCAGCAGCTTAGTACCGGACAGGGGTTACGAGCAGTACTTC. Its protein is CASSLVPDRGYEQYF.

The chain uses TRBV10-3 and TRBJ2-7, with D possibly matching TRBD1 (6 bases). V dropped 0 bases and J dropped 6 bases, with 21 bases sitting between them. CDR3 size: 17 residues. Germline V CDR1 and CDR2: ENHRY, SYGVKD. The CDR3 region is CAISESGRGSLIGEQYF. The CDR3 bases are TGTGCCATCAGTGAGTCAGGCAGGGGCTCTCTTATCGGCGAGCAGTACTTC.